This TCR beta chain stems from a study of PD-L1 blockade in urothelial cancer. Overall study findings and caveats: Tumor-associated blood clones were expanded more by durable-benefit patients at 3 weeks.

Profiled with immunoSEQ multiplex PCR; TCRdb holds only in-frame clones, not every one. The data show 28,000 or so clones, 70% to 90% seen once. Remarks on this clone: Its specificity is not known.

V trimming: 6 bases; J trimming: 2 bases; junction bases outside the gene matches: 8. CDR1 and CDR2 from the germline V gene are MRHNA and SNTAGT. CDR3 length equals 15 residues. The specimen was PBMCs, collected around atezolizumab (anti-PD-L1) treatment. This sequence joins TRBV6-4 and TRBJ1-1, with 8 positions matching TRBD1. This TCR was sampled from a man in his 60s with urothelial cancer. CDR3 in amino acids: CASRTQGEANTEAFF. The CDR3 DNA is TGTGCCAGCAGAACACAGGGGGAGGCAAACACTGAAGCTTTCTTT.